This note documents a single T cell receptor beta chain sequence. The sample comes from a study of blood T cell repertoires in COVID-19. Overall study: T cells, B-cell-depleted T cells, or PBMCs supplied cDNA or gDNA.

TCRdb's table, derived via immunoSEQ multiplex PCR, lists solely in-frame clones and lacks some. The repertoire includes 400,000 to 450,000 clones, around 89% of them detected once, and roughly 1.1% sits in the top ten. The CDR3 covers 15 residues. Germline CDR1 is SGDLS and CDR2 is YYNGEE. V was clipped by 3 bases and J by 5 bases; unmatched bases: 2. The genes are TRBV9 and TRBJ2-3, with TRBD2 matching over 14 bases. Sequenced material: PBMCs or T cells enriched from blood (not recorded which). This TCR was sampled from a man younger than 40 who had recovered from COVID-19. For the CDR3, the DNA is TGTGCCAGCAGCGACGGGACTAGCGGGAGAGATACGCAGTATTTT. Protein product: CASSDGTSGRDTQYF.